This T cell receptor beta chain was identified during a study of blood T cell repertoires in COVID-19. Study context: Some COVID-19 samples were acute and others convalescent; all came from the United States, Italy and Spain.

This clone was observed once. The authors' processing: Researchers report that nucleated cell counts were estimated from reference gene primer amplification. Libraries were prepared by immunoSEQ multiplex PCR; TCRdb keeps only in-frame clonotypes and omits some of them. That table supplies the V and J calls and clone size; D and trimming were determined from the DNA. The repertoire has 71,000 or so clones, just under 85% of them found once; the top ten carry 25% to 30%. Germline CDR1 LGHNT, CDR2 FRNRAP. V lost 6 bases, J lost 6 bases, and 6 bases stayed unmatched. The CDR3 is 14 amino acids. The TCR sequence derives from a man in his 70s with acute or convalescent COVID-19. Sequencing used peripheral blood. The J gene is TRBJ2-1, the V gene TRBV12-5, with TRBD1 matching 9 bases. CDR3 sequence: CASGTGQGSNEQFF. DNA for the CDR3: TGTGCTAGTGGGACGGGACAGGGATCCAATGAGCAGTTCTTC.